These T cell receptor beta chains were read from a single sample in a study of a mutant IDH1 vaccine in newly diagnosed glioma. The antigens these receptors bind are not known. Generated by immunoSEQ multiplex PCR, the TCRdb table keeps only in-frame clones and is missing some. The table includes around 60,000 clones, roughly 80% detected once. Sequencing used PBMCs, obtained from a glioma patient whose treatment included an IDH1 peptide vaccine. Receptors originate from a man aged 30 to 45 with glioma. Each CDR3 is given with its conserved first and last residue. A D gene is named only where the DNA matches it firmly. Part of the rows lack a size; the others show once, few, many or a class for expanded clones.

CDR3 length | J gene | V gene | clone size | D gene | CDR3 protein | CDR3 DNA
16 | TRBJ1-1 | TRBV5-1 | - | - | CASRASTGAGYTEAFF | TGCGCCAGCAGAGCCAGTACGGGGGCGGGGTACACTGAAGCTTTCTTT
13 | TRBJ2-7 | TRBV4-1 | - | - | CASSPSEDYEQYF | TGCGCCAGCAGCCCAAGCGAGGACTACGAGCAGTACTTC
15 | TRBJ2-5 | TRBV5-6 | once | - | CASSLYEGGRETQYF | TGTGCCAGCAGCTTGTACGAGGGGGGCCGGGAGACCCAGTACTTC
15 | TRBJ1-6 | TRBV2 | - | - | CASSFHSSYNSPLHF | TGTGCCAGCAGCTTTCACAGCTCCTATAATTCACCCCTCCACTTT
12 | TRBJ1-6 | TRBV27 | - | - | CASSFLNSPLHF | TGTGCCAGCAGTTTCCTCAATTCACCCCTCCACTTT
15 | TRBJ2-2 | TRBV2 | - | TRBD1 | CASRVGTANTGELFF | TGTGCCAGCAGGGTTGGGACAGCGAACACCGGGGAGCTGTTTTTT
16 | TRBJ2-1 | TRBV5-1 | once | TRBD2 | CASSLEGGGLTNEQFF | TGCGCCAGCAGCCTGGAAGGCGGGGGGTTAACCAATGAGCAGTTCTTC
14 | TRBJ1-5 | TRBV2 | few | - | CASRDLYSNQPQHF | TGTGCCAGCAGGGATCTTTATAGCAATCAGCCCCAGCATTTT
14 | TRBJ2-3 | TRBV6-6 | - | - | CASSSAFDRYTQYF | TGTGCCAGCAGTTCAGCCTTCGATCGGTATACGCAGTATTTT
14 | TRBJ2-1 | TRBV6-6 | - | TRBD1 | CASSSGTGDNEQFF | TGTGCCAGCAGTTCGGGGACAGGGGACAATGAGCAGTTCTTC
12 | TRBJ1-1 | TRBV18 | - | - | CASSPRVGEAFF | TGTGCCAGCTCACCACGGGTAGGGGAAGCTTTCTTT
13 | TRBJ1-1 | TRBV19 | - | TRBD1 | CASSGTVNTEAFF | TGTGCCAGTAGTGGGACAGTGAACACTGAAGCTTTCTTT
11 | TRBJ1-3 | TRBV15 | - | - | CATSEGFTIYF | TGTGCCACCAGCGAAGGATTCACCATATATTTT
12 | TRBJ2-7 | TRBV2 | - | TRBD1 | CASSDRAYEQYF | TGTGCCAGCAGCGACAGGGCATACGAGCAGTACTTC
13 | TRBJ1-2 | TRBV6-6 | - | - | CASSYTSGRGYTF | TGTGCCAGCAGTTACACTTCTGGTCGCGGCTACACCTTC
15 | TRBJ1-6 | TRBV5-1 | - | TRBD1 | CASSPTTGENSPLHF | TGCGCCAGCAGCCCCACGACAGGGGAAAATTCACCCCTCCACTTT
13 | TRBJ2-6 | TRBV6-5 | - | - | CASSYFGANVLTF | TGTGCCAGCAGTTACTTTGGGGCCAACGTCCTGACTTTC